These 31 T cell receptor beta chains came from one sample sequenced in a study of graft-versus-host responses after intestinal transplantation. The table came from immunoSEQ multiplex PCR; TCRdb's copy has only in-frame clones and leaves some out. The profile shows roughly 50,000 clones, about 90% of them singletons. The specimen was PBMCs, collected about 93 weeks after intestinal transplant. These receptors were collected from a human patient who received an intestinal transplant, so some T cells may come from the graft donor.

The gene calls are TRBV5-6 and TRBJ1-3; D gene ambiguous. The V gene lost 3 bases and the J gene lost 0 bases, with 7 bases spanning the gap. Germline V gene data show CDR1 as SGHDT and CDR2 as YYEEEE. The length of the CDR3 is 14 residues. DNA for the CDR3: TGTGCCAGCAGCTCCGCCCCCTCTGGAAACACCATATATTTT. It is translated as CASSSAPSGNTIYF.

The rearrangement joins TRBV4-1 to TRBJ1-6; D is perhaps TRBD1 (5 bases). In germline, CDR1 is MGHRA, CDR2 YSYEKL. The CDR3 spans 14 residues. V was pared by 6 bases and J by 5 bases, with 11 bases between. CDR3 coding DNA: TGCGCCAGCAGGACAGACACGAATAATTCACCCCTCCACTTT. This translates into CASRTDTNNSPLHF.

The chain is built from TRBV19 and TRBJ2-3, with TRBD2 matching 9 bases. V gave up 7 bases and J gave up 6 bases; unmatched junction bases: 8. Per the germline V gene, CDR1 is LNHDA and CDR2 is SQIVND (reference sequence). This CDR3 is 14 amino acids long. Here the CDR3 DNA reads TGTGCCAGTATGGCTAGCGGGGCCTGGGATACGCAGTATTTT. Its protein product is CASMASGAWDTQYF.

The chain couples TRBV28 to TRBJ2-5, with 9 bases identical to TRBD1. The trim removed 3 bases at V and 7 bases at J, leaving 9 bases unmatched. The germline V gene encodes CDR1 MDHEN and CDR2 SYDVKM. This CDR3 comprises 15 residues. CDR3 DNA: TGTGCCAGCAGTTTTGAGTCGGGACAGGGAGCGACCCAGTACTTC. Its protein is CASSFESGQGATQYF.

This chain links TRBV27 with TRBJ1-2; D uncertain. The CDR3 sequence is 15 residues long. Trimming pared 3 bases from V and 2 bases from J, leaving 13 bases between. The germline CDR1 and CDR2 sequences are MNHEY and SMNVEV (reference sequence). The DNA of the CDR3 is TGTGCCAGCAGTTTGGGGAGGGAGGGAAACTATGGCTACACCTTC. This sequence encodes CASSLGREGNYGYTF.

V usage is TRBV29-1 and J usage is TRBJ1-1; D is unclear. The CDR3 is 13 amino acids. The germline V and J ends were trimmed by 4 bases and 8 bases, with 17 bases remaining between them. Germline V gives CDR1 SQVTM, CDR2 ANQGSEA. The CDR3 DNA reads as TGCAGCGTTGTGGTTAATAGGGTTACCGAAGCTTTCTTT. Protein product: CSVVVNRVTEAFF.

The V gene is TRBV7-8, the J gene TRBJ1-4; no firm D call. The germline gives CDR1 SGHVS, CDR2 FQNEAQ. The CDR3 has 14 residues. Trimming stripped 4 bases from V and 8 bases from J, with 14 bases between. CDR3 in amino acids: CASSSILSGEKLFF. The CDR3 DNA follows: TGTGCCAGCAGCTCCATTCTTTCGGGGGAAAAACTGTTTTTT. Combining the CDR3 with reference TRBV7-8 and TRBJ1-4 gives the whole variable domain GAGVSQSPRYKVAKRGQDVALRCDPISGHVSLFWYQQALGQGPEFLTYFQNEAQLDKSGLPSDRFFAERPEGSVSTLKIQRTQQEDSAVYLCASSSILSGEKLFFGSGTQLSVL.

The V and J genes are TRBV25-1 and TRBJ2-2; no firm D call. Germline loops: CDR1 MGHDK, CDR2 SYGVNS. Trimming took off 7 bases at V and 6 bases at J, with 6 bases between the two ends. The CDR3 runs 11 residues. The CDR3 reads CASIGAGELFF. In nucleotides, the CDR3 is TGTGCCAGCATTGGGGCCGGGGAGCTGTTTTTT. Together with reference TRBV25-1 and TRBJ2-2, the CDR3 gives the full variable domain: EADIYQTPRYLVIGTGKKITLECSQTMGHDKMYWYQQDPGMELHLIHYSYGVNSTEKGDLSSESTVSRIRTEHFPLTLESARPSHTSQYLCASIGAGELFFGEGSRLTVL.

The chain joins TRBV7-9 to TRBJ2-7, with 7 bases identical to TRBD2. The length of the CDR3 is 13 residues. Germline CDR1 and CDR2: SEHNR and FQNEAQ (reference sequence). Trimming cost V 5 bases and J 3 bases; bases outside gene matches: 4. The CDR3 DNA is TGTGCCAGCAGCGCCCCGGGGGGCTACGAGCAGTACTTC. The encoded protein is CASSAPGGYEQYF.

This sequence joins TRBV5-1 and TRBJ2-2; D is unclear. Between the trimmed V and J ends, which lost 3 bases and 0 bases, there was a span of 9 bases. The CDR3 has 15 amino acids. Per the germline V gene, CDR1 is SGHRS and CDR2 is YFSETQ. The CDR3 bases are TGCGCCAGCAGCTGGGCAGGAGCGAACACCGGGGAGCTGTTTTTT. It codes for CASSWAGANTGELFF.

CDR3 bases: TGCGCCAGCGGCCGGGACTACTTAGGCAATGAGCAGTTCTTC. Protein sequence: CASGRDYLGNEQFF. The chain joins TRBV5-1 to TRBJ2-1, with 7 bases lining up with TRBD2. CDR1 and CDR2 (germline): SGHRS, YFSETQ. This CDR3 spans 14 amino acids. V shed 7 bases and J 6 bases; nucleotides not matched to a gene: 10.

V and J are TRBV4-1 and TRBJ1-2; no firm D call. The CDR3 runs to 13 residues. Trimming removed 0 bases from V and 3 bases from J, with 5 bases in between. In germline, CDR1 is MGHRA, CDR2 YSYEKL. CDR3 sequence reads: CASSQETDYGYTF. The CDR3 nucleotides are TGCGCCAGCAGCCAAGAGACCGACTATGGCTACACCTTC.

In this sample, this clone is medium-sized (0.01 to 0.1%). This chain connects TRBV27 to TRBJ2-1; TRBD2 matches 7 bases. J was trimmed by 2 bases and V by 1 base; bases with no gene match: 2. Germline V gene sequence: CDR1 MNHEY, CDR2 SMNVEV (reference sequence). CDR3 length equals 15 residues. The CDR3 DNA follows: TGTGCCAGCAGTTTATTGGGGGGGGCCTACAATGAGCAGTTCTTC. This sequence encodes CASSLLGGAYNEQFF.

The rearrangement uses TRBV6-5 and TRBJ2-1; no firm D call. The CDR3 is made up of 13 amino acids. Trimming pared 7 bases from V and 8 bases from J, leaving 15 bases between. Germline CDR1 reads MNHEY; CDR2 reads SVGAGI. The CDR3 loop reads CASTHGPFDEQFF. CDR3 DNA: TGTGCCAGCACCCATGGACCCTTCGATGAGCAGTTCTTC.

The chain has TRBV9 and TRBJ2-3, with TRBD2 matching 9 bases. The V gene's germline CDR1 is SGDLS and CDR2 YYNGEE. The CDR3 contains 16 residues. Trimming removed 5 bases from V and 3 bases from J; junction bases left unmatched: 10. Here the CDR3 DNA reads TGTGCCAGCAGTCTAGAGGGACTAGCTCGGACAGATACGCAGTATTTT. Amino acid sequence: CASSLEGLARTDTQYF.

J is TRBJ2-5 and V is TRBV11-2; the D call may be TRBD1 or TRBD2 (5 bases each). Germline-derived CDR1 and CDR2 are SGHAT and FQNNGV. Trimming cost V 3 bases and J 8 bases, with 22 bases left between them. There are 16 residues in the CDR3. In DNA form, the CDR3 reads TGTGCCAGCAGCTTTCTTCAGGGCTCCCCCGGGAAAACCCAGTACTTC. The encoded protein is CASSFLQGSPGKTQYF.

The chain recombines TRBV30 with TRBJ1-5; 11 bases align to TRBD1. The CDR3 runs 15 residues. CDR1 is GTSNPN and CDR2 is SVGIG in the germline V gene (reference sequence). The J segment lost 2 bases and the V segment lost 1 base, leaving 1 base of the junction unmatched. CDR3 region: CAWSGGQGGNQPQHF. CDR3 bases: TGTGCCTGGAGTGGGGGACAGGGGGGCAATCAGCCCCAGCATTTT.

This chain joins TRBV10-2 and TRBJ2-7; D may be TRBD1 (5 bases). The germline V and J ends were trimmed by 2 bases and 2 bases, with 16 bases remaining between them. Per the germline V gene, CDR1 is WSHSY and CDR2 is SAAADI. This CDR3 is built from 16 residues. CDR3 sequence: CASSEMARVPPYEQYF. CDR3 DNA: TGCGCCAGCAGTGAGATGGCCAGGGTTCCCCCCTACGAGCAGTACTTC.

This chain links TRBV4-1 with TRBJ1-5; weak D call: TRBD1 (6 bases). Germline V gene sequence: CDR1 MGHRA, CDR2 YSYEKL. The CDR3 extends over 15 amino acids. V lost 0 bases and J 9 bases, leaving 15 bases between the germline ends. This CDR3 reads CASSQEYTGMRPQHF. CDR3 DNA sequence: TGCGCCAGCAGCCAAGAGTACACAGGGATGCGGCCCCAGCATTTT.

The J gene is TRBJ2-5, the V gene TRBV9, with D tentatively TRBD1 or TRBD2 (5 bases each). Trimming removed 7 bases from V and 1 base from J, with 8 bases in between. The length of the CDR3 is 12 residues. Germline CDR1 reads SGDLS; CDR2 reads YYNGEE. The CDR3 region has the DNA TGTGCCAGCGGGGACCCCCAAGAGACCCAGTACTTC. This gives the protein CASGDPQETQYF.

CDR3 nucleotide sequence: TGTGCCAGTAGTATGTCAAGGGCCGCCTACGAGCAGTACTTC. Amino acids: CASSMSRAAYEQYF. This chain links TRBV19 with TRBJ2-7; D uncertain. Looked up from germline, CDR1 is LNHDA and CDR2 is SQIVND (reference sequence). CDR3 length equals 14 residues. Deletions cut 3 bases from V and 2 bases from J, with 11 bases between.

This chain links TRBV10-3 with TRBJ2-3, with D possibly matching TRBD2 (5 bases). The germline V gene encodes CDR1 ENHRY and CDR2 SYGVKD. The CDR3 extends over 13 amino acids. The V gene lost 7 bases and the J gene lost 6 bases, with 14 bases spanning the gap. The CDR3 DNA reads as TGTGCCATCAATAGGGCTCCGGGGGATACGCAGTATTTT. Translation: CAINRAPGDTQYF.

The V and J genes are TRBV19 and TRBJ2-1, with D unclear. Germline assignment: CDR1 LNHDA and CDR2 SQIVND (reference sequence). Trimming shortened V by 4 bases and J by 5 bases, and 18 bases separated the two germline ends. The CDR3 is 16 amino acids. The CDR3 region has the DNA TGTGCCAGTAGTAAACCACCGGACGGAGTTGACAATGAGCAGTTCTTC. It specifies CASSKPPDGVDNEQFF.

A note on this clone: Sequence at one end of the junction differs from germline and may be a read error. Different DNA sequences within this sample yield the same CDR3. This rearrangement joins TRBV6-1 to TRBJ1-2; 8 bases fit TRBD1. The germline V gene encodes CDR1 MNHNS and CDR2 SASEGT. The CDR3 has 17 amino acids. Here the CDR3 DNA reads TGCGCCAGCAGTGGTGGACAGGGAGTTTCGGGGGCATATGGCTACACCTTC. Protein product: CASSGGQGVSGAYGYTF.

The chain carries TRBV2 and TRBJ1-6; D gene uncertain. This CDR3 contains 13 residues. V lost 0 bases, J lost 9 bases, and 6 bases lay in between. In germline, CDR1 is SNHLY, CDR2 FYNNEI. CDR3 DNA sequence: TGTGCCAGCAGTGAAGCAGGGCGTTCACCCCTCCACTTT. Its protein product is CASSEAGRSPLHF.

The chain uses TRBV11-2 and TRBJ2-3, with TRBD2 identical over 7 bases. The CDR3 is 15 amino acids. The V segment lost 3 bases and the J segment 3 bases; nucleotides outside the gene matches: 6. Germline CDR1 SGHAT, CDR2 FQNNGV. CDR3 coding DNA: TGTGCCAGCAGCTTTCTGCGGGGGAGGACAGATACGCAGTATTTT. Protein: CASSFLRGRTDTQYF.

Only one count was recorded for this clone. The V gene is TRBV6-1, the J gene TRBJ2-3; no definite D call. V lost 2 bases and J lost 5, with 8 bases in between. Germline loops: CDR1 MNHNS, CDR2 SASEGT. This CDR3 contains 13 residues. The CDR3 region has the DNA TGTGCCAGCAGTGAACAATCAGGAGATACGCAGTATTTT. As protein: CASSEQSGDTQYF.

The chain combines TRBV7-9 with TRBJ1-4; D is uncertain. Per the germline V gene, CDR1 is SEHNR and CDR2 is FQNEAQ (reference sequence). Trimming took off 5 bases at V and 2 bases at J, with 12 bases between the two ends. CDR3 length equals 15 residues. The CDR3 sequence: CASSRFIWTNEKLFF. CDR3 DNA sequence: TGTGCCAGCAGCCGATTCATATGGACTAATGAAAAACTGTTTTTT. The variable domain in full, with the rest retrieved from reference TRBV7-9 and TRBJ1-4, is DTGVSQNPRHKITKRGQNVTFRCDPISEHNRLYWYRQTLGQGPEFLTYFQNEAQLEKSRLLSDRFSAERPKGSFSTLEIQRTEQGDSAMYLCASSRFIWTNEKLFFGSGTQLSVL.

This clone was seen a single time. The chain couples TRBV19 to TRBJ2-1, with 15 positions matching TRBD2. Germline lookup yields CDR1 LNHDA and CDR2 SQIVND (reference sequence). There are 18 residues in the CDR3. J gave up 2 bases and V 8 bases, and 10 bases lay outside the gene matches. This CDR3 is CASSGLAGGRETYNEQFF. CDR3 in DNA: TGTGCCAGTTCCGGACTAGCGGGGGGGCGGGAGACCTACAATGAGCAGTTCTTC.

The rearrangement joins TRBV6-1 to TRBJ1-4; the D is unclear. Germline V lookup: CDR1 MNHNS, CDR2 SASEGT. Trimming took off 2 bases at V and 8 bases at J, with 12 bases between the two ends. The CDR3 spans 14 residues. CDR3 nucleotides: TGTGCCAGCAGTGAATTGGTGCTCCCGGAAAAACTGTTTTTT. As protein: CASSELVLPEKLFF.

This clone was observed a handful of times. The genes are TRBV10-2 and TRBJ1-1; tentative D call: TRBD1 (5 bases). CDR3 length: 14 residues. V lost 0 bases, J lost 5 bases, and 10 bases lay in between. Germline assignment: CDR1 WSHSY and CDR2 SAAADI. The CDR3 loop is CASSESGGGTEAFF. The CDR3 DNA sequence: TGCGCCAGCAGTGAGTCCGGGGGAGGGACTGAAGCTTTCTTT.